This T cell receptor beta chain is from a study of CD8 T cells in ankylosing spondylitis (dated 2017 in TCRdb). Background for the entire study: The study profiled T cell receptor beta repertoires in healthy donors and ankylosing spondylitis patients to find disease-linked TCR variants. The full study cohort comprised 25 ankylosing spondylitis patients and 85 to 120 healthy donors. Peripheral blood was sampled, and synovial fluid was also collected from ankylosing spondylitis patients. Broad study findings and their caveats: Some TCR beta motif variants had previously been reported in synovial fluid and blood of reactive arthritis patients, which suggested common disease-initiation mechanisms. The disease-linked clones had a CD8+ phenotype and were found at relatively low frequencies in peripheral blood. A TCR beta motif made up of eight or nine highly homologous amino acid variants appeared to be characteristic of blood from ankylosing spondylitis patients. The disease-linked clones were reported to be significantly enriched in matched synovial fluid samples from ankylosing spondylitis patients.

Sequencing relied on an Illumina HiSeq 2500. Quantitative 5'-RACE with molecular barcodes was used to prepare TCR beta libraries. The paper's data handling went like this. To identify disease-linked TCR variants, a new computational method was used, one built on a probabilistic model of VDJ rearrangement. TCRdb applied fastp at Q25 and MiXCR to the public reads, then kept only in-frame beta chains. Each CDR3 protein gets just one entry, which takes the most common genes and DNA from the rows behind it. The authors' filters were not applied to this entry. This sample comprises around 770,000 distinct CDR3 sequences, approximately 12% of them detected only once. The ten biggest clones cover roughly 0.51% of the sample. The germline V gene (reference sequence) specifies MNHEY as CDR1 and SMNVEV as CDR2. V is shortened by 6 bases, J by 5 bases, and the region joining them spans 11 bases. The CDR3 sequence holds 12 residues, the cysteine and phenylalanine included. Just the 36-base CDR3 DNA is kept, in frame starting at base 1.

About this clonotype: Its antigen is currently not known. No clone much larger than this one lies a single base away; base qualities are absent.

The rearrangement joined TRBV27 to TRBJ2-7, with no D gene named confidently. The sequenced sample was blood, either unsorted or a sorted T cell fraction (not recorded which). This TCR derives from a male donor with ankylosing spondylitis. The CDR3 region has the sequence CASRSRTHEQYF. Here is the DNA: TGTGCCAGCAGGAGCCGGACCCACGAGCAGTACTTC.